This is a list of T cell receptor beta chains from one sample in a study of T cell repertoires in cytomegalovirus infection. TCRdb analysed the reads with MiXCR anew, one entry per CDR3 protein. The table includes approximately 70,000 distinct CDR3 sequences, 3% to 4% detected once. The specimen was PBMCs. The source is a human donor in good health (CMV status not recorded). Some clones in this sample may be carry-over from other donors' samples. The CDR3 runs from the conserved cysteine through the conserved F or W. The D gene is left open where the match is weak. Rows give clone size only sometimes, using once, few, many, or a class for an expanded clone.

D gene | J gene | V gene | clone size | CDR3 protein | CDR3 DNA
- | TRBJ1-4 | TRBV7-8 | many | CASSSPAATNEKLFF | TGTGCCAGCAGCTCCCCGGCGGCAACTAATGAAAAACTGTTTTTT
- | TRBJ2-1 | TRBV7-2 | many | CASSFEGAGEQFF | TGTGCCAGCAGCTTTGAGGGGGCGGGGGAGCAGTTCTTC
- | TRBJ2-1 | TRBV14 | many | CASSQDAVQSLFF | TGTGCCAGCAGCCAGGACGCTGTACAGAGCCTGTTCTTC
- | TRBJ2-2 | TRBV7-2 | many | CASSLPSANTGELFF | TGTGCCAGCAGCTTACCCTCAGCCAACACCGGGGAGCTGTTTTTT
TRBD1 | TRBJ1-4 | TRBV19 | many | CASSIRTGTTHEKLFF | TGTGCCAGTAGTATCCGGACAGGGACGACGCATGAAAAACTGTTTTTT
- | TRBJ1-5 | TRBV7-2 | many | CASSLEANQPQHF | TGTGCCAGCAGCCTCGAAGCCAATCAGCCCCAGCATTTT
- | TRBJ1-1 | TRBV7-2 | many | CASGLTSEAFF | TGTGCCAGCGGCCTCACGTCTGAAGCTTTCTTT
- | TRBJ2-3 | TRBV7-9 | many | CASSSLGPDTQYF | TGTGCCAGCAGCTCGCTTGGACCAGATACGCAGTATTTT
- | TRBJ1-1 | TRBV20-1 | many | CSARDNPTLFHSEAFF | TGCAGTGCTAGAGATAATCCAACGCTTTTCCACTCTGAAGCTTTCTTT
- | TRBJ1-1 | TRBV19 | - | CATNLGGWTAEAFF | TGTGCCACCAACCTCGGGGGATGGACTGCGGAAGCTTTCTTT
TRBD2 | TRBJ2-2 | TRBV7-2 | many | CASKAGGTNTGELFF | TGTGCCAGTAAAGCCGGGGGGACGAACACCGGGGAGCTGTTTTTT
TRBD2 | TRBJ2-3 | TRBV7-2 | many | CASRKRGGQRSDTQYF | TGTGCCAGCAGAAAACGGGGGGGCCAGAGGTCAGATACGCAGTATTTT
- | TRBJ2-5 | TRBV4-1 | many | CASSQVSQGETQYF | TGCGCCAGCAGCCAAGTCTCCCAAGGCGAGACCCAGTACTTC
- | TRBJ2-1 | TRBV5-6 | many | CASSLRGTSLNEQFF | TGTGCCAGCAGCTTGCGGGGAACTAGCCTAAATGAGCAGTTCTTC
- | TRBJ2-7 | TRBV7-8 | many | CASSLERFGAYEQYF | TGTGCCAGCAGCTTAGAGCGGTTTGGCGCCTACGAGCAGTACTTC
TRBD2 | TRBJ2-3 | TRBV7-2 | many | CASSKIAGPADTQYF | TGTGCCAGCAGCAAAATAGCGGGGCCGGCAGATACGCAGTATTTT
TRBD2 | TRBJ2-5 | TRBV12-3/TRBV12-4 | many | CASSGPRGGETQYF | TGTGCCAGCAGTGGCCCGCGGGGGGGGGAGACCCAGTACTTC
- | TRBJ2-5 | TRBV5-6 | many | CASSLLANQETQYF | TGTGCCAGCAGCTTGCTTGCTAACCAAGAGACCCAGTACTTC
TRBD2 | TRBJ2-3 | TRBV7-6 | many | CASSSPRSGTSTDTQYF | TGTGCCAGCAGCTCCCCTCGTAGCGGGACTAGCACAGATACGCAGTATTTT
TRBD2 | TRBJ2-3 | TRBV7-2 | many | CASSLLPTSGSSTDTQYF | TGTGCCAGCAGCCTCCTACCGACTAGCGGGTCTAGCACAGATACGCAGTATTTT
TRBD2 | TRBJ2-2 | TRBV7-2 | many | CASSLVRVAGGTNTGELFF | TGTGCCAGCAGCTTAGTAAGGGTAGCGGGAGGAACGAACACCGGGGAGCTGTTTTTT
- | TRBJ1-4 | TRBV12-3/TRBV12-4 | many | CASSLLGFNEKLFF | TGTGCCAGCAGTTTATTAGGGTTTAATGAAAAACTGTTTTTT
- | TRBJ2-7 | TRBV7-2 | many | CASTLGHEQYF | TGTGCCAGCACATTGGGCCACGAGCAGTACTTC
- | TRBJ1-1 | TRBV4-1 | many | CASSQEQHISFGALNTEAFF | TGCGCCAGCAGCCAAGAGCAGCACATCTCGTTCGGGGCGTTGAACACTGAAGCTTTCTTT
TRBD2 | TRBJ2-3 | TRBV7-9 | many | CASSLELAVSADTQYF | TGTGCCAGCAGCTTAGAGCTAGCGGTCTCTGCAGATACGCAGTATTTT
- | TRBJ2-5 | TRBV7-6 | many | CASSLGTGGETQYF | TGTGCCAGCAGCTTAGGTACTGGGGGGGAGACCCAGTACTTC
- | TRBJ2-7 | TRBV7-6 | many | CAVNSRSSYEQYF | TGTGCCGTCAACTCGAGGAGCTCCTACGAGCAGTACTTC